Each of the 9 T cell receptor beta chains below was sequenced from the same sample in a study of T cells in Graves' hyperthyroidism and ophthalmopathy. Amplification of TCR beta CDR3 regions was performed using RNA transcripts as template. First-round RT-PCR targeting the TCR CDR3 was performed with the HTBI primer set. TCRdb re-called the multiplex PCR reads through MiXCR, storing one row per CDR3 protein. Among over 350,000 distinct CDR3 sequences, 15% to 20% were seen once, and the ten largest hold 40%. Sample: blood. These receptors were obtained from a man between 18 and 35 years old with Graves' ophthalmopathy.

The V and J genes are TRBV4-1 and TRBJ2-7; no clear D. CDR1 is MGHRA, CDR2 YSYEKL, per germline. V lost 1 base to trimming and J lost 4 bases, with 11 bases between them. The CDR3 totals 14 residues. Here the CDR3 DNA reads TGCGCCAGCAGCCAAGCAGACGCTCGATACGAGCAGTACTTC. Its protein product is CASSQADARYEQYF.

This clonotype was picked up a small number of times. The chain has TRBV28 and TRBJ1-3, with D possibly being TRBD1 (6 bases). With 6 bases removed from V and 4 bases from J, the gap between germline ends came to 19 bases. This CDR3 is built from 16 residues. Germline V gene sequence: CDR1 MDHEN, CDR2 SYDVKM. The CDR3 DNA reads TGTGCCAGCAGCCCGACAGGACAACATGCCGGAAACACCATATATTTT. It yields the protein CASSPTGQHAGNTIYF.

The chain joins TRBV27 to TRBJ2-7; weak D call: TRBD2 (6 bases). The CDR3 extends over 13 amino acids. Germline CDR1 and CDR2: MNHEY and SMNVEV (reference sequence). The V end lost 6 bases, the J end lost 5 bases, and 14 bases lay between the germline ends. The CDR3 coding sequence is TGTGCCAGCAGCCCGGGACTTTTTCACGAGCAGTACTTC. It is translated as CASSPGLFHEQYF.

This clonotype has at least ten counts. The CDR3 DNA reads TGCGCCAGCAGCTTATTAGGGGGACAGATTGAAGCTTTCTTT. Translated, it gives CASSLLGGQIEAFF. The chain joins TRBV5-1 to TRBJ1-1; 7 nucleotides align to TRBD1. Germline CDR1 is SGHRS and CDR2 is YFSETQ. The CDR3 sequence is 14 residues long. J was trimmed by 7 bases and V by 2 bases; bases with no gene match: 8. Drawing the rest from reference TRBV5-1 and TRBJ1-1, the complete variable domain is KAGVTQTPRYLIKTRGQQVTLSCSPISGHRSVSWYQQTPGQGLQFLFEYFSETQRNKGNFPGRFSGRQFSNSRSEMNVSTLELGDSALYLCASSLLGGQIEAFFGQGTRLTVV.

The chain couples TRBV6-1 to TRBJ1-1; TRBD1 is a possible D gene (6 bases). Trimming took 8 bases from V and 0 from J, leaving 10 bases between them. The CDR3 is 13 amino acids. Germline assignment: CDR1 MNHNS and CDR2 SASEGT. CDR3 bases: TGTGCCAGCGCGGACAGCATGAACACTGAAGCTTTCTTT. It encodes CASADSMNTEAFF.

This clonotype was counted between two and nine times. The J gene is TRBJ2-1, the V gene TRBV7-9; unclear D gene. Germline V gene data show CDR1 as SEHNR and CDR2 as FQNEAQ (reference sequence). The CDR3 length is 13 residues. V was clipped by 5 bases and J by 6 bases, with 11 bases between them. CDR3 DNA sequence: TGTGCCAGCAGCAAGACTCAGGCCAATGAGCAGTTCTTC. It yields the protein CASSKTQANEQFF.

This rearrangement joins TRBV4-2 to TRBJ2-3; 7 nucleotides match TRBD2. The J segment lost 1 base and the V segment lost 1 base, leaving 5 bases of the junction unmatched. Germline V gives CDR1 LGHNA, CDR2 YNFKEQ. This CDR3 has 16 residues. The CDR3 bases are TGTGCCAGCAGCCAAGGATACCGGGGGGGCACAGATACGCAGTATTTT. Translating gives CASSQGYRGGTDTQYF.

This clonotype was counted ten times or more. The rearrangement links TRBV11-3 to TRBJ2-1; no firm D call. Trimming removed 2 bases from V and 10 bases from J, with 15 bases in between. Germline CDR1 and CDR2: SGHNT and YENEEA. This CDR3 has 14 residues. CDR3 protein: CASSLNVAQKEQFF. CDR3 nucleotide sequence: TGTGCCAGCAGCTTAAATGTAGCACAAAAGGAGCAGTTCTTC.

The chain recombines TRBV5-1 with TRBJ1-4; D may be TRBD1 (5 bases). Germline CDR1 SGHRS, CDR2 YFSETQ. There are 16 residues in the CDR3. V lost 4 bases and J lost 0, with 13 bases in between. The CDR3 here is CASSLWDGSTNEKLFF. The CDR3 DNA reads TGCGCCAGCAGCCTTTGGGACGGATCAACTAATGAAAAACTGTTTTTT.